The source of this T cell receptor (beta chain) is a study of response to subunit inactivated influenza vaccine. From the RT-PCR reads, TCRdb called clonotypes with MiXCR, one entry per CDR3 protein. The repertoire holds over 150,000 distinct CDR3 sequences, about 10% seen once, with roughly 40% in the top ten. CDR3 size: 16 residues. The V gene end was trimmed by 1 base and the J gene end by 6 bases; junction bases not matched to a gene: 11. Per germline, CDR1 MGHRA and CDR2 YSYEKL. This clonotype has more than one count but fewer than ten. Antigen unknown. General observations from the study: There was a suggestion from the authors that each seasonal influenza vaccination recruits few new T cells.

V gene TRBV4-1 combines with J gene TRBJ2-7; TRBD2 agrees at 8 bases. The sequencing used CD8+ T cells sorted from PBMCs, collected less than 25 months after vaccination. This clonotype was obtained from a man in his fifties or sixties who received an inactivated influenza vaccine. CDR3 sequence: CASSQARGLDESEQYF. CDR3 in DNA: TGCGCCAGCAGCCAAGCTAGGGGACTAGATGAATCCGAGCAGTACTTC.